This T cell receptor beta chain was recorded in a study of blood T cells in healthy people across ages. Regarding the study as a whole: TCR beta diversity, measured per million T cells, fell in a roughly linear way with age. A strong correlation was seen between TCR beta diversity and naive T cell percentage.

This clonotype was picked up a small number of times. The target antigen is unknown. This CDR3 has 15 residues. Germline V gene sequence: CDR1 DFQATT, CDR2 SNEGSKA (reference sequence). The V end was cut by 0 bases, the J end by 3 bases, with 14 bases between. Peripheral blood from each donor was collected in a volume of 8 to 10 milliliters. Through a sample-barcoded 5' primer and a J-beta primer mix, a second PCR was run for roughly 7 to 12 cycles. From the 5' RACE reads, TCRdb called clonotypes with MiXCR, one entry per CDR3 protein. In the table there are about 1.1 million distinct CDR3 sequences, approximately 38% of which are singletons.

The source is a man aged 18 to 29 in good health. The chain has TRBV20-1 and TRBJ1-1, with a tentative D call TRBD1 (5 bases). The sample was blood. CDR3 nucleotide sequence: TGCAGTGCTAGAGATCGCCCAGGGTGGGACACTGAAGCTTTCTTT. As protein: CSARDRPGWDTEAFF.